This T cell receptor (beta chain) is drawn from a study of cytomegalovirus exposure and HLA in healthy donors. Study at large: Roughly 85 million unique TCRs from HLA-typed donors made up an early data release. Study-wide findings and caveats: As immune exposure information, only CMV serostatus was available.

Concerning this clone: No antigen is known for it.

The ends were cut back, 3 bases at V and 6 bases at J, with 21 bases in the middle. This CDR3 has 17 amino acids. Germline V gene sequence: CDR1 SEHNR, CDR2 FQNEAQ (reference sequence). Both 60 Vbeta primers and 13 Jbeta primers went into the PCR. Produced via immunoSEQ multiplex PCR; TCRdb's table is partial and in-frame only. The sample yields 150,000 to 200,000 clones, roughly 83% seen once. The V and J genes are TRBV7-9 and TRBJ2-1; tentatively, D is TRBD2 (6 bases). The sample taken for sequencing was PBMCs. This TCR was recovered from a woman in her forties or fifties in good health and CMV-seronegative. This CDR3 reads CASSFRPSGGTGNEQFF. The CDR3 nucleotides are TGTGCCAGCAGCTTTCGGCCGTCTGGCGGGACCGGCAATGAGCAGTTCTTC.